These 21 T cell receptor beta chains were all obtained from the same sample, sequenced in a study of cytomegalovirus exposure and HLA in healthy donors. Vbeta (60) and Jbeta (13) primers were used in the PCR. TCRdb's copy holds only in-frame clones and misses some; the assay was immunoSEQ multiplex PCR. This table has some 130,000 clones, roughly 80% appearing once. Specimen: PBMCs. The receptors shown here come from a man aged 35-49 years in good health and CMV-seronegative.

Only one count was recorded for this clone. The CDR3 here is CASTPTSGRYNEQFF. The CDR3 DNA sequence: TGTGCCAGTACCCCGACTAGCGGGAGATACAATGAGCAGTTCTTC. V is TRBV19 and J is TRBJ2-1; 12 positions agree with TRBD2. CDR3 length equals 15 residues. V lost 7 bases, J lost 4 bases, and 5 bases stayed unmatched. From germline, CDR1 is LNHDA and CDR2 SQIVND (reference sequence). The full variable domain, with the rest looked up from reference TRBV19 and TRBJ2-1, is DGGITQSPKYLFRKEGQNVTLSCEQNLNHDAMYWYRQDPGQGLRLIYYSQIVNDFQKGDIAEGYSVSREKKESFPLTVTSAQKNPTAFYLCASTPTSGRYNEQFFGPGTRLTVL.

The chain uses TRBV6-6 and TRBJ2-7; D is unclear. The V end was cut by 5 bases, the J end by 2 bases, with 10 bases between. This CDR3 has 13 residues. Germline loops: CDR1 MNHNY, CDR2 SVGAGI (reference sequence). CDR3: CASSASLPYEQYF. The CDR3, as DNA: TGTGCCAGCAGTGCCTCTCTACCCTACGAGCAGTACTTC.

This clone was recorded a few times. This chain uses TRBV4-3 with TRBJ2-1, with TRBD2 identical over 11 bases. Germline CDR1 LGHNA, CDR2 YSLEER. J lost 6 bases, V lost 3 bases, and 7 bases had no gene match. The CDR3 runs to 16 residues. The CDR3 DNA is TGCGCCAGCAGCCAGATAGCGGGGGGGGGCACCAATGAGCAGTTCTTC. As protein: CASSQIAGGGTNEQFF.

V and J are TRBV27 and TRBJ2-7; the D gene is possibly TRBD2 (5 bases). Trimming took off 6 bases at V and 4 bases at J, with 16 bases between the two ends. CDR1 is MNHEY, CDR2 SMNVEV, per germline (reference sequence). The CDR3 length is 14 residues. The CDR3, as DNA: TGTGCCAGCAGCCAACTCGAGAGACTATACGAGCAGTACTTC. As protein: CASSQLERLYEQYF.

J is TRBJ2-7 and V is TRBV11-3, with 7 bases that match TRBD2. The CDR3 is 13 amino acids. Per germline, CDR1 SGHNT and CDR2 YENEEA. J was trimmed by 6 bases and V by 1 base; bases with no gene match: 3. The CDR3 reads CASSLGLAPEQYF. Written as DNA, the CDR3 is TGTGCCAGCAGCTTAGGACTAGCTCCCGAGCAGTACTTC.

This clone was seen only a few times. The chain employs TRBV30 and TRBJ2-7, with TRBD1 matching 9 bases. The CDR3 totals 16 residues. V gave up 2 bases and J gave up 6 bases; unmatched junction bases: 14. Germline CDR1 is GTSNPN and CDR2 is SVGIG (reference sequence). DNA of the CDR3: TGTGCCTGGAGTCCCCAGCCGGGACAGGGACTGGGCGAGCAGTACTTC. Protein sequence: CAWSPQPGQGLGEQYF. The whole variable domain, filled in from reference TRBV30 and TRBJ2-7, reads SQTIHQWPATLVQPVGSPLSLECTVEGTSNPNLYWYRQAAGRGLQLLFYSVGIGQISSEVPQNLSASRPQDRQFILSSKKLLLSDSGFYLCAWSPQPGQGLGEQYFGPGTRLTVT.

This chain connects TRBV19 to TRBJ2-7, with 8 nucleotides matching TRBD2. Per germline, CDR1 LNHDA and CDR2 SQIVND (reference sequence). The CDR3 runs to 14 residues. V lost 2 bases and J lost 4; bases outside the gene matches: 4. The CDR3 nucleotides read TGTGCCAGTAGTATAACTAGCGGCCCTTACGAGCAGTACTTC. Protein: CASSITSGPYEQYF.

Of note for this clone: The sample has other DNA sequences that encode this CDR3 too. The chain uses TRBV6-6 and TRBJ2-7; D is possibly TRBD1 (5 bases). Germline V gene data show CDR1 as MNHNY and CDR2 as SVGAGI (reference sequence). The CDR3 covers 13 residues. V was shortened by 2 bases and J by 3 bases, with 8 bases between the two germline ends. The chain's CDR3 is CASSYDRDYEQYF. The CDR3 DNA reads TGTGCCAGCAGTTACGACAGAGACTACGAGCAGTACTTC.

V usage is TRBV6-1 and J usage is TRBJ1-5; unclear D gene. Trimming took off 9 bases at V and 6 bases at J, with 12 bases between the two ends. The germline CDR1 and CDR2 sequences are MNHNS and SASEGT. The CDR3 has 12 residues. The CDR3 here is CASREILQPQHF. Written as DNA, the CDR3 is TGTGCCAGTCGGGAAATACTTCAGCCCCAGCATTTT.

V is TRBV11-1 and J is TRBJ1-1; no definite D call. Germline-derived CDR1 and CDR2 are SGHAT and FQDESV (reference sequence). V shed 5 bases and J shed 11 bases, with 15 bases lying between them. This CDR3 spans 12 amino acids. CDR3 sequence reads: CASSQRPAEAFF. The CDR3, as DNA: TGTGCCAGCAGCCAACGTCCCGCGGAGGCTTTCTTT.

V is TRBV6-5 and J is TRBJ2-2, with a possible D match to TRBD1 (6 bases). CDR3 length equals 11 residues. V was cut by 8 bases and J by 6 bases, with 7 bases left in between. Germline V CDR1 and CDR2: MNHEY, SVGAGI. CDR3 in DNA: TGTGCCAGCCAGGGGTCCGGGGAGCTGTTTTTT. It is translated as CASQGSGELFF.

In nucleotides, the CDR3 is TGTGCCAGCAGCGTAGCCCCGGGGACCGGGGAGCTGTTTTTT. As protein: CASSVAPGTGELFF. V is TRBV9 and J is TRBJ2-2; D might be TRBD2 (5 bases). The germline V gene has CDR1 SGDLS and CDR2 YYNGEE. There are 14 residues in the CDR3. Trimming left V 0 bases short and J 5 bases short, with 8 bases between.

The chain employs TRBV4-1 and TRBJ1-6; 8 positions agree with TRBD1. This CDR3 contains 16 residues. Looked up from germline, CDR1 is MGHRA and CDR2 is YSYEKL. The V segment lost 4 bases and the J segment 5 bases; nucleotides outside the gene matches: 7. CDR3 nucleotide sequence: TGCGCCAGCAGCCCGCAGGGGGCTCAAGATAATTCACCCCTCCACTTT. Translating it yields CASSPQGAQDNSPLHF.

V gene TRBV7-3 combines with J gene TRBJ2-1, with TRBD2 matching 11 bases. The V gene end was trimmed by 4 bases and the J gene end by 4 bases; junction bases not matched to a gene: 6. The germline gives CDR1 SGHTA, CDR2 FQGTGA. CDR3 length: 16 residues. CDR3 sequence reads: CASSSPGTSGYNEQFF. The CDR3 DNA is TGTGCCAGCAGCTCCCCCGGGACTAGCGGTTACAATGAGCAGTTCTTC.

The rearrangement links TRBV6-5 to TRBJ1-1, with D hard to call. Germline CDR1 and CDR2: MNHEY and SVGAGI. V gave up 2 bases and J gave up 4 bases, with 8 bases separating them. The CDR3 spans 13 residues. The CDR3: CASSYGLSTEAFF. DNA for the CDR3: TGTGCCAGCAGTTACGGACTATCCACTGAAGCTTTCTTT.

This clone has only a few counts. This chain joins TRBV7-3 and TRBJ1-5; TRBD1 aligns across 7 bases. The CDR3 consists of 13 residues. Germline-derived CDR1 and CDR2 are SGHTA and FQGTGA. V was pared by 3 bases and J by 6 bases, with 2 bases of the junction left unmatched. In DNA form, the CDR3 reads TGTGCCAGCAGCTTGCAGGGGGGTCAGCCCCAGCATTTT. Residues: CASSLQGGQPQHF.

The rearrangement uses TRBV29-1 and TRBJ2-1; maybe TRBD1 (5 bases). From germline, CDR1 is SQVTM and CDR2 ANQGSEA. V dropped 5 bases and J dropped 4 bases, with 9 bases sitting between them. The CDR3 spans 12 residues. This CDR3 reads CSVRAGYNEQFF. The DNA of the CDR3 is TGCAGCGTTCGGGCAGGGTACAATGAGCAGTTCTTC.

V is TRBV19 and J is TRBJ1-1; 9 bases are shared with TRBD1. CDR1 is LNHDA and CDR2 is SQIVND in the germline V gene (reference sequence). Trimming took 5 bases from V and 6 from J; bases not matched to a gene: 4. This CDR3 has 13 residues. The CDR3 is CASSPGTGPEAFF. CDR3 bases: TGTGCCAGTAGTCCAGGGACAGGGCCTGAAGCTTTCTTT.

The rearrangement joins TRBV28 to TRBJ2-3; weak D call: TRBD1 (6 bases). The CDR3 runs to 16 residues. Trimming stripped 2 bases from V and 2 bases from J, with 14 bases between. Germline V lookup: CDR1 MDHEN, CDR2 SYDVKM. CDR3 DNA sequence: TGTGCCAGCAGTTTACATCCGGGACAAAACACAGATACGCAGTATTTT. Translation: CASSLHPGQNTDTQYF.

This sequence joins TRBV9 and TRBJ2-1; D is undetermined. Germline lookup yields CDR1 SGDLS and CDR2 YYNGEE. CDR3 size: 12 residues. Trimming removed 4 bases at V and 8 bases at J, with 10 bases between. For the CDR3, the DNA is TGTGCCAGCAGCACCGCCCGCGATGAGCAGTTCTTC. This sequence encodes CASSTARDEQFF.

This rearrangement joins TRBV6-1 to TRBJ2-2; TRBD1 matches 7 bases. After removal of 6 bases from V and 4 bases from J, the junction contained 8 bases not matched to a gene. This CDR3 has 15 amino acids. The germline gives CDR1 MNHNS, CDR2 SASEGT. The CDR3 DNA reads TGTGCCAGCAGGGTCGACAGGGTCGGCACCGGGGAGCTGTTTTTT. Its protein product is CASRVDRVGTGELFF.